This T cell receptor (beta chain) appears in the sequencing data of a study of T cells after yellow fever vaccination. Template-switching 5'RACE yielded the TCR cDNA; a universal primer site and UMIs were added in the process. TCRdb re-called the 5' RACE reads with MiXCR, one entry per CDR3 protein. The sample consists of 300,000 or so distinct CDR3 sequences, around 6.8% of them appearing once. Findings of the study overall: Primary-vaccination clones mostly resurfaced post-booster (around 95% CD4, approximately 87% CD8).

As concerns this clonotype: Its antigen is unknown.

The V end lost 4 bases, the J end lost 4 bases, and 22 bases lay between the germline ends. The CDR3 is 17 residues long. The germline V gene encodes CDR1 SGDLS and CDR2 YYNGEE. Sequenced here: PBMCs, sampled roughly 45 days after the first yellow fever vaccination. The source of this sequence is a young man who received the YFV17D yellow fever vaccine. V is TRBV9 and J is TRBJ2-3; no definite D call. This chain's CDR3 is CASSIQPIGRPPDTQYF. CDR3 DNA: TGTGCCAGCAGCATCCAGCCGATAGGTCGACCCCCAGATACGCAGTATTTT.